This T cell receptor (beta chain) was identified in a study of T cell responses to AZD1222 COVID-19 vaccine. Study-wide results and caveats: Only a handful of AZD1222 recipients, more than 5 in all, had baseline seropositivity. The peak T cell response came first, and repertoires were sampled only after it.

The V and J ends lost 1 base and 7 bases respectively, with 16 bases between them. Germline lookup yields CDR1 SGHTA and CDR2 FQGNSA. CDR3 length equals 15 residues. Clones were read by immunoSEQ multiplex PCR, and TCRdb kept only the in-frame ones, dropping some. The profile shows around 130,000 clones, more than 80% of them singletons. To note about this clone: Its antigen is not identified.

The source is an adult who received the MenACWY meningococcal vaccine as a control. The input for sequencing was peripheral blood, taken 28 days after the second dose of the MenACWY control vaccine. The chain uses TRBV7-2 and TRBJ1-2; D is ambiguous. The CDR3 nucleotides are TGTGCCAGCAGCTTAGGTACCGGGTTTACATTTGGCTACACCTTC. Amino acid sequence: CASSLGTGFTFGYTF.